This TCR beta chain was recovered during a study of sequential checkpoint blockade in melanoma. Study-wide context: First-line arms were nivolumab then ipilimumab, or the reverse, randomized 1:1.

The table came from immunoSEQ multiplex PCR; TCRdb's copy has only in-frame clones and leaves some out. The sample carries about 21,000 clones, approximately 72% recorded once. The CDR3 totals 20 residues. Per the germline V gene, CDR1 is ENHRY and CDR2 is SYGVKD. With 3 bases clipped from V and 1 base from J, the junction kept 15 bases outside the gene matches. This clone was counted between two and nine times. The treatment here: randomized to nivolumab then ipilimumab (arm A) or the reverse (arm B). Sample: CD8+ T cells sorted from blood (inferred from file names), taken from a patient given nivolumab and ipilimumab in sequence. The receptor's source is a human donor with melanoma. The chain has TRBV10-3 and TRBJ2-6, with 7 nucleotides matching TRBD1. The chain's CDR3 is CAISEGRGSGGLSGANVLTF. CDR3 bases: TGTGCCATCAGTGAAGGCAGGGGGAGTGGGGGCCTTTCTGGGGCCAACGTCCTGACTTTC.